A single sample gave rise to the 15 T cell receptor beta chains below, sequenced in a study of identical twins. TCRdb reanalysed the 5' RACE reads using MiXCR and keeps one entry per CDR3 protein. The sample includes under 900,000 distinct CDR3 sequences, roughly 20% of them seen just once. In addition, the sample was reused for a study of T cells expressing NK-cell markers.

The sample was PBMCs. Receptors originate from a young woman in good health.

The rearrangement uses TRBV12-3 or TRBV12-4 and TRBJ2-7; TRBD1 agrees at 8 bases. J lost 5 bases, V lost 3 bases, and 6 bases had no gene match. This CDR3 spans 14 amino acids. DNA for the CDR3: TGTGCCAGCAGTTTCCCAGGGGGCGGGGACGAGCAGTACTTC. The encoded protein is CASSFPGGGDEQYF.

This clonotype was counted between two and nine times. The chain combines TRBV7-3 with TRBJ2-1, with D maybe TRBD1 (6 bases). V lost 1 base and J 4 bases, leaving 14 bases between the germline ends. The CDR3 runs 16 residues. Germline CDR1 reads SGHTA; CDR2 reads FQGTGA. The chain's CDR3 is CASSLKAQGNYNEQFF. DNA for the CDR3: TGTGCCAGCAGCTTAAAAGCCCAGGGGAATTACAATGAGCAGTTCTTC.

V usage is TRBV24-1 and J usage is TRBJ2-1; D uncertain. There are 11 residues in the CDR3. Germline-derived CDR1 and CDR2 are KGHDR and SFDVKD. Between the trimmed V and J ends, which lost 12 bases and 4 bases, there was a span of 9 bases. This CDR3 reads CASLEYNEQFF. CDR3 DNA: TGTGCCTCGCTCGAGTACAATGAGCAGTTCTTC.

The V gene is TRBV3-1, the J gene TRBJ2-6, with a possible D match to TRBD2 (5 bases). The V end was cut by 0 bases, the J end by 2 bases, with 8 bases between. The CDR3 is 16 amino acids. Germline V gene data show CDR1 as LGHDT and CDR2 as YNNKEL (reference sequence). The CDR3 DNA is TGTGCCAGCAGCCAAGATTTGCGGGCTGGGGCCAACGTCCTGACTTTC. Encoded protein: CASSQDLRAGANVLTF.

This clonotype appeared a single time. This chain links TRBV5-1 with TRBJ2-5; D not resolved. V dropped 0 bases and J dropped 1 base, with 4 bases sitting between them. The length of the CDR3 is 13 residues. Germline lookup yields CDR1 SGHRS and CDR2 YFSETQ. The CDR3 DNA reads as TGCGCCAGCAGCTTGGTATTCCAAGAGACCCAGTACTTC. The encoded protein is CASSLVFQETQYF.

The CDR3 protein is CASSQVGQGVYTF. For the CDR3, the DNA is TGTGCCAGCAGCCAAGTAGGACAGGGCGTCTACACCTTC. The genes are TRBV3-1 and TRBJ1-2, with TRBD1 matching 8 bases. Trimming at V came to 1 base and at J to 10 bases, leaving 5 bases not matched to a gene. This CDR3 is built from 13 residues. The V gene's germline CDR1 is LGHDT and CDR2 YNNKEL (reference sequence). Combining the CDR3 with reference TRBV3-1 and TRBJ1-2 gives the whole variable domain DTAVSQTPKYLVTQMGNDKSIKCEQNLGHDTMYWYKQDSKKFLKIMFSYNNKELIINETVPNRFSPKSPDKAHLNLHINSLELGDSAVYFCASSQVGQGVYTFGSGTRLTVV.

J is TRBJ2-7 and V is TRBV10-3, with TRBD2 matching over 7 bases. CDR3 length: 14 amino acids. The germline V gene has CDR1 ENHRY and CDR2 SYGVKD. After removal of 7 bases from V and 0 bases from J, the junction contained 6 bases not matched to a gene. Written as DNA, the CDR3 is TGTGCCATCATGGGGGGGACCCTCTCCTACGAGCAGTACTTC. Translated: CAIMGGTLSYEQYF.

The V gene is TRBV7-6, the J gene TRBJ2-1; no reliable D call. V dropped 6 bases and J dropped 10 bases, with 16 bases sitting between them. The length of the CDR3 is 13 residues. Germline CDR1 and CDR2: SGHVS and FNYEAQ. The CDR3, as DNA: TGTGCCAGCAGTACCCTCAGCCAGAGCGAGCAGTTCTTC. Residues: CASSTLSQSEQFF.

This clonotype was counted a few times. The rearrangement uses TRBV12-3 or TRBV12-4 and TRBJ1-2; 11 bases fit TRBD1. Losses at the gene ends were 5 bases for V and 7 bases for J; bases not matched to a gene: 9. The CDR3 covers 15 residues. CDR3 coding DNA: TGTGCCAGCAGTCGCAGGACAGGGGGCGTCGGTGGCTACACCTTC. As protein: CASSRRTGGVGGYTF.

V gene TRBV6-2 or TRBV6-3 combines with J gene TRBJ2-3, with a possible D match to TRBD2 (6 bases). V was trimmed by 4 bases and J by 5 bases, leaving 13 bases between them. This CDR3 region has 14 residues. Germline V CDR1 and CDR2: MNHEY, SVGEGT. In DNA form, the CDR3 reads TGTGCCAGCAGTTCGGGTCGGGGAGGAGATACGCAGTATTTT. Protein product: CASSSGRGGDTQYF.

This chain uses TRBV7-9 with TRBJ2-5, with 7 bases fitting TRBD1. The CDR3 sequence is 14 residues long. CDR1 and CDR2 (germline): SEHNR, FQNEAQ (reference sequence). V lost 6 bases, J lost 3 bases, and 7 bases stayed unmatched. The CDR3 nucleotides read TGTGCCAGCAGTCTACAGACAGGGAAAGAGACCCAGTACTTC. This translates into CASSLQTGKETQYF. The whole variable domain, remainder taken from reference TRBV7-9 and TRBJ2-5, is DTGVSQNPRHKITKRGQNVTFRCDPISEHNRLYWYRQTLGQGPEFLTYFQNEAQLEKSRLLSDRFSAERPKGSFSTLEIQRTEQGDSAMYLCASSLQTGKETQYFGPGTRLLVL.

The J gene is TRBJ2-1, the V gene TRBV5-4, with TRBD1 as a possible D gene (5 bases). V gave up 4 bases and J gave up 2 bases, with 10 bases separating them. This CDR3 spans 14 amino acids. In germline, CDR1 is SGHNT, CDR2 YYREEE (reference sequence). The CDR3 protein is CASSVLQAYNEQFF. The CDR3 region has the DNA TGTGCCAGCAGCGTTTTACAGGCCTACAATGAGCAGTTCTTC.

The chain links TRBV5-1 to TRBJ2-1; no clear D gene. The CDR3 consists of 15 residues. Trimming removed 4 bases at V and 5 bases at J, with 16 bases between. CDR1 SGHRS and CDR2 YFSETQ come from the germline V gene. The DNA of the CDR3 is TGCGCCAGCAGCCCTGGCCCCATAGGAAACAATGAGCAGTTCTTC. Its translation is CASSPGPIGNNEQFF.

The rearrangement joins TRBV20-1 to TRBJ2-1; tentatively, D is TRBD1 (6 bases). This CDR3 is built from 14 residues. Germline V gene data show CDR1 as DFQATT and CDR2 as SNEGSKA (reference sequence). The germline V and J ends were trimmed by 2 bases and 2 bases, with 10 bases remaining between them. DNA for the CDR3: TGCAGTGCTAGACAGGGGCGGACCTACAATGAGCAGTTCTTC. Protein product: CSARQGRTYNEQFF.

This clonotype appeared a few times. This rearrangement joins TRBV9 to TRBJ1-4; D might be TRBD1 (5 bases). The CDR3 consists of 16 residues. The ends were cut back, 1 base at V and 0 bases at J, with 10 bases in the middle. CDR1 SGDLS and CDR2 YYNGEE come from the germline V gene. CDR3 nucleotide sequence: TGTGCCAGCAGCGTAAGGCAGGGAGCAACTAATGAAAAACTGTTTTTT. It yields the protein CASSVRQGATNEKLFF.